Listed below are T cell receptor beta chains from one sample, sequenced in a study of control samples from healthy donors and cancer patients. Some clones are missing from TCRdb's copy, which holds only in-frame ones; the method was immunoSEQ multiplex PCR. The data show 150,000 to 180,000 clones, 93% seen once. The specimen was blood. These receptor sequences come from a man over 45 in good health. Both conserved end residues are part of each CDR3.

cdr3_length j_call v_call cdr3_aa
15 TRBJ1-5 TRBV6-1 CASSDPLNSNQPQHF
14 TRBJ1-4 TRBV5-1 CASSFGGLGEKLFF
14 TRBJ2-1 TRBV12-5 CASGPGLAGGEQFF
15 TRBJ1-3 TRBV30 CAWSARERSGNTIYF
13 TRBJ1-5 TRBV6-5 CASIREVNQPQHF
12 TRBJ2-1 TRBV28 CASRTGLAEQFF
15 TRBJ1-5 TRBV27 CASSAGTGAYQPQHF
15 TRBJ1-6 TRBV28 CASSGGSSYNSPLHF
15 TRBJ1-4 TRBV2 CASSGPDGIYEKLFF
15 TRBJ2-7 TRBV7-9 CASSFRTVGSYEQYF
15 TRBJ1-2 TRBV5-1 CASSLGGQPNYGYTF
16 TRBJ2-1 TRBV18 CASSPGGSGIFNEQFF
13 TRBJ1-2 TRBV25-1 CASSDGDHYGYTF
13 TRBJ2-7 TRBV5-4 CASSPRLSGEQYF
15 TRBJ2-3 TRBV4-2 CASSRTGEYTDTQYF
13 TRBJ2-5 TRBV9 CASSVGLAGTQYF
17 TRBJ2-4 TRBV29-1 CSVVPREGTTSKNIQYF
15 TRBJ2-3 TRBV28 CASSHRGQGTDTQYF
16 TRBJ2-2 TRBV5-1 CASSLGGGPRTGELFF
13 TRBJ1-1 TRBV12-3/TRBV12-4 CASSLGRDTEAFF
12 TRBJ2-7 TRBV30 CAWRWTGGEQYF
13 TRBJ1-5 TRBV18 CASSPGSNQPQHF
15 TRBJ2-5 TRBV5-4 CASSPRGGSGETQYF
14 TRBJ2-1 TRBV28 CASSTSGMGNEQFF
14 TRBJ2-1 TRBV5-1 CASSFGTRIDEQFF
16 TRBJ1-3 TRBV3-1/TRBV3-2 CASSQMADHLGNTIYF
15 TRBJ2-3 TRBV28 CASSYGTRSTDTQYF
15 TRBJ1-6 TRBV6-5 CASRSGQALNSPLHF
12 TRBJ1-2 TRBV12-3/TRBV12-4 CASSPDVSGYTF
14 TRBJ2-5 TRBV3-1/TRBV3-2 CASSQPGTAETQYF
13 TRBJ2-7 TRBV19 CASSIGGVYEQYF
15 TRBJ2-1 TRBV18 CASSPPSRANNEQFF
14 TRBJ2-4 TRBV28 CASSLGGAENIQYF
14 TRBJ2-3 TRBV5-1 CASSSTGGTDTQYF
12 TRBJ1-5 TRBV2 CASNRGPQPQHF
16 TRBJ1-6 TRBV2 CASSDSGEFAASPLHF